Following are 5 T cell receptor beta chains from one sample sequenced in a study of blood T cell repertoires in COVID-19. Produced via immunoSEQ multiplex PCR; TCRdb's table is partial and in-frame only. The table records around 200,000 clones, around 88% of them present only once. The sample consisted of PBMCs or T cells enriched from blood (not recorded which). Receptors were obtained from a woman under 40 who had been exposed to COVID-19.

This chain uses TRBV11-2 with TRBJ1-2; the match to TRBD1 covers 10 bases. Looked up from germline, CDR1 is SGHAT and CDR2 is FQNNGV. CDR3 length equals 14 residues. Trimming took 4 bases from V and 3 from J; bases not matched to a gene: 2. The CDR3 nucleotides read TGTGCCAGCAGCTGGGGGACAGGGGACTATGGCTACACCTTC. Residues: CASSWGTGDYGYTF.

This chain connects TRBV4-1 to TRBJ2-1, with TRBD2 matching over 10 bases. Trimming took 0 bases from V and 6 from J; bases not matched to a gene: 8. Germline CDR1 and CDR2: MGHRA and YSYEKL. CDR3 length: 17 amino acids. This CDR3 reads CASSQDQAGGLFNEQFF. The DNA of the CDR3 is TGCGCCAGCAGCCAAGATCAAGCGGGGGGGCTATTCAATGAGCAGTTCTTC.

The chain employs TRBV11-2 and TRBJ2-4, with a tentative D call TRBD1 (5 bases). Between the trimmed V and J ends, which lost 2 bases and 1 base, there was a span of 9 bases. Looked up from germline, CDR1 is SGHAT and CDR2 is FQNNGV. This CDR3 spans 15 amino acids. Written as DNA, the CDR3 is TGTGCCAGCAGCTTAACCAGGGTCGCCAAAAACATTCAGTACTTC. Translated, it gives CASSLTRVAKNIQYF. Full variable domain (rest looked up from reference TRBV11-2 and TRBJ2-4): EAGVAQSPRYKIIEKRQSVAFWCNPISGHATLYWYQQILGQGPKLLIQFQNNGVVDDSQLPKDRFSAERLKGVDSTLKIQPAKLEDSAVYLCASSLTRVAKNIQYFGAGTRLSVL.

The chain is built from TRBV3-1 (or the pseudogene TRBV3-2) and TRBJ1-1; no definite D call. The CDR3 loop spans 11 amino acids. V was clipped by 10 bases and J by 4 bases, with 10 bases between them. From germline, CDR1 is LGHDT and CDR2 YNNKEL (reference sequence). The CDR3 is CATSWATEAFF. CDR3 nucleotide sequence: TGTGCCACCTCCTGGGCCACTGAAGCTTTCTTT.

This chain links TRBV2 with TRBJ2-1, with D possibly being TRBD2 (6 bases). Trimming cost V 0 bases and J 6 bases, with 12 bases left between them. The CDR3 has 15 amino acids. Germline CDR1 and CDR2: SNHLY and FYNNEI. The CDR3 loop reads CASSEARGLSNEQFF. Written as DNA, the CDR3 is TGTGCCAGCAGTGAAGCCCGGGGACTCTCCAATGAGCAGTTCTTC. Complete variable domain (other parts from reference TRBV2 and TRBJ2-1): EPEVTQTPSHQVTQMGQEVILRCVPISNHLYFYWYRQILGQKVEFLVSFYNNEISEKSEIFDDQFSVERPDGSNFTLKIRSTKLEDSAMYFCASSEARGLSNEQFFGPGTRLTVL.